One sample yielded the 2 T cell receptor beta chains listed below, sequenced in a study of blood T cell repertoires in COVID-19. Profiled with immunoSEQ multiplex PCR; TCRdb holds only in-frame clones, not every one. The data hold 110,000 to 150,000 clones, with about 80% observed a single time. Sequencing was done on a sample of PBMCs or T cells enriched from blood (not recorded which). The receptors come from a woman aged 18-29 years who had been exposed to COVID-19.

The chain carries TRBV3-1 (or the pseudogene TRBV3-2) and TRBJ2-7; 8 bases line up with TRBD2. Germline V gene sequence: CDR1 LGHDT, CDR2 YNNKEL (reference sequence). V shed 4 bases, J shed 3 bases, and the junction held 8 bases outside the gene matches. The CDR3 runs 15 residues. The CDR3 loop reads CASSRPGTSIYEQYF. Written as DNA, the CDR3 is TGTGCCAGCAGCCGACCCGGGACTAGTATCTACGAGCAGTACTTC.

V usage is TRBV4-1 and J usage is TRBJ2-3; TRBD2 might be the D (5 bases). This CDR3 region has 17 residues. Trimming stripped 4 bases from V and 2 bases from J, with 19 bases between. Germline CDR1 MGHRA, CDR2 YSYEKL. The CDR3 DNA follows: TGCGCCAGCAGCCCTACGCCTGGAGGAATAGACACAGATACGCAGTATTTT. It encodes CASSPTPGGIDTDTQYF.